Listed below are T cell receptor beta chains from one sample, sequenced in a study of shared clonotypes between healthy human individuals. The data were produced by immunoSEQ multiplex PCR, yet TCRdb's version contains in-frame clones alone and is incomplete. The sample includes about 380,000 clones, about 96% of them seen just once. Sequenced material: memory CD8+ T cells sorted from blood. These receptors were taken from a man aged 25-45 years in good health. CDR3s include the opening cysteine and the closing phenylalanine or tryptophan. Fields, in order: V gene, D gene, clone size, J gene, CDR3 DNA, CDR3 protein. D genes are given only for firm matches. The size of a clone is reported for some rows only, either as once, few or many, or as a class for expanded clones.

TRBV28	.	.	TRBJ1-1	TGTGCCAGCAGTTTAGGGTCAGGGCGAACTGAAGCTTTCTTT	CASSLGSGRTEAFF
TRBV30	TRBD1	.	TRBJ1-5	TGTGCCTGGACTCGACAGGGTAAGAATCAGCCCCAGCATTTT	CAWTRQGKNQPQHF
TRBV5-1	.	.	TRBJ2-6	TGCGCCAGCAGCTTGGTCCTGACAGGGGCCAACGTCCTGACTTTC	CASSLVLTGANVLTF
TRBV20-1	.	few	TRBJ1-1	TGCAGTGCTAGGGAGAGAGACATCCAGTTCTTT	CSARERDIQFF
TRBV30	.	.	TRBJ2-6	TGTGCCTGGAGTGTACAAGGGCCCCGTTTCTCTGGGGCCAACGTCCTGACTTTC	CAWSVQGPRFSGANVLTF
TRBV5-1	TRBD1	.	TRBJ2-5	TGCGCCAGCAGCCCACCCGGGACAGGGGCCAATTGGGAGGAGACCCAGTACTTC	CASSPPGTGANWEETQYF
TRBV19	TRBD2	.	TRBJ2-7	TGTGCCAGTACTCGTAGCGGGACCTCCTACGAGCAGTACTTC	CASTRSGTSYEQYF
TRBV27	TRBD2	.	TRBJ2-7	TGTGCCAGCAGGGTAGCGGGAGGGGCCGAGCAGTACTTC	CASRVAGGAEQYF
TRBV11-1	TRBD1	.	TRBJ2-7	TGTGCTAGCAGCTTAGCCGGGACAGCCTACGAGCAGTACTTC	CASSLAGTAYEQYF
TRBV29-1	.	once	TRBJ1-1	TGCAGCGTTTGGGACCTGAACACTGAAGCTTTCTTT	CSVWDLNTEAFF
TRBV7-2	TRBD2	.	TRBJ2-7	TGTGCCAGCAGCCTAGAGGTAGCGGGCGGCTACGAGCAGTACTTC	CASSLEVAGGYEQYF
TRBV5-1	TRBD1	.	TRBJ2-3	TGCGCCAGCAGACAGGGGTCAGATACGCAGTATTTT	CASRQGSDTQYF
TRBV7-9	TRBD1	.	TRBJ2-3	TGTGCCAGCAGCTTGCGGACAGGTTTCACAGATACGCAGTATTTT	CASSLRTGFTDTQYF